This TCR beta chain was found in a study of shared clonotypes between healthy human individuals. Study results and limitations: Sorted-subset sequencing was shown by rarefaction to be incomplete despite large depth. Shared across a few donors were roughly 4.8% of the naive CD4 clonotypes.

The method was immunoSEQ multiplex PCR; TCRdb's version includes in-frame clones alone and lacks a portion of them. This table has about 1.1 million clones, 77% appearing once. On this clone: Antigen unknown.

Germline V gives CDR1 MGHDK, CDR2 SYGVNS. The CDR3 is 13 amino acids. V was shortened by 3 bases and J by 1 base, with 6 bases between the two germline ends. Splitting the CD4+ cells yielded a CD45RA+ naive subset and a CD45RA-negative memory subset. The origin of this receptor is a man younger than 35 in good health. Some clones in this sample may be carry-over from other donors' samples. Sequencing was performed on memory CD4+ T cells from PBMCs. Subset of the sample: CD45RA-negative fraction. The V gene is TRBV25-1, the J gene TRBJ2-5; D not resolved. In DNA, the CDR3 is TGTGCCAGCAGTGATCCGGGCCAAGAGACCCAGTACTTC. This encodes CASSDPGQETQYF.